Listed below are T cell receptor beta chains from one sample, sequenced in a study of T cell changes during pregnancy in multiple sclerosis. The data were produced by immunoSEQ multiplex PCR, yet TCRdb's version contains in-frame clones alone and is incomplete. The repertoire has around 39,000 clones, 80% to 95% of them found once; the top ten carry less than 1.5%. The source material was PBMCs (not recorded whether the cells were cultured). These receptors were taken from a female donor with multiple sclerosis, enrolled in a pregnancy study. Each CDR3 is given with its conserved first and last residue. The order of the fields is clone size, J gene, V gene, D gene, CDR3 length, CDR3 DNA, CDR3 protein. A D gene is named only where the DNA matches it firmly. Clone size is given for some rows only: seen once, a few or many times, or a class if the clone is expanded.

NA	TRBJ2-7	TRBV18	TRBD2	14	TGTGCCAGCTCAAACGGCGGGAGTCTCTACGAGCAGTACTTC	CASSNGGSLYEQYF
NA	TRBJ2-1	TRBV5-1	TRBD2	16	TGCGCCAGCAGCTTGGCCGCTAGCGGGCAATACAATGAGCAGTTCTTC	CASSLAASGQYNEQFF
NA	TRBJ2-5	TRBV4-3	TRBD2	16	TGCGCCAGCAGCCAAGAAGGAATAGCGGGTATGGAGACCCAGTACTTC	CASSQEGIAGMETQYF
NA	TRBJ2-2	TRBV7-6	NA	15	TGTGCCAGCAGCTCCGACAGAGTAGGCACCGGGGAGCTGTTTTTT	CASSSDRVGTGELFF
once	TRBJ1-1	TRBV6-6	NA	15	TGTGCCAGCAGTTACTCGAAAGTGGGGGAAACTGAAGCTTTCTTT	CASSYSKVGETEAFF
NA	TRBJ2-7	TRBV18	NA	15	TGTGCCAGCTCAGAAGGGACAGCGGGGCCCTACGAGCAGTACTTC	CASSEGTAGPYEQYF
NA	TRBJ2-7	TRBV28	TRBD2	17	TGTGCCAGCAGCGCCGGGACTAGCGGGAGATCGTCCTACGAGCAGTACTTC	CASSAGTSGRSSYEQYF
NA	TRBJ2-7	TRBV27	TRBD1	17	TGTGCCAGCAGTTTATCGTCAGGGGGCCTTATGTCCTACGAGCAGTACTTC	CASSLSSGGLMSYEQYF
NA	TRBJ2-7	TRBV6-1	NA	15	TGTGCCAGCAGTGAAGGTCCAGGGCCCACCTACGAGCAGTACTTC	CASSEGPGPTYEQYF
NA	TRBJ2-3	TRBV7-2	TRBD1	16	TGTGCCAGCCCTACGGGACAGGGTATTAACACAGATACGCAGTATTTT	CASPTGQGINTDTQYF
NA	TRBJ2-5	TRBV5-4	TRBD1	14	TGTGCCAGCAGCCTGAACAGGGGTCAAGAGACCCAGTACTTC	CASSLNRGQETQYF
once	TRBJ1-5	TRBV18	NA	15	TGTGCCAGCTCAGCTGAACAGGGAAGCAATCAGCCCCAGCATTTT	CASSAEQGSNQPQHF
NA	TRBJ2-7	TRBV14	NA	11	TGTGCCAGCAGCCGCGCGTACGAGCAGTACTTC	CASSRAYEQYF
NA	TRBJ2-7	TRBV30	NA	11	TGTGCCTGGGAACAGGGCTACGAGCAGTACTTC	CAWEQGYEQYF
NA	TRBJ1-2	TRBV6-5	NA	14	TGTGCCAGCAGTTCCTCAGACAGATACTATGGCTACACCTTC	CASSSSDRYYGYTF
NA	TRBJ2-7	TRBV29-1	TRBD2	12	TGCAGCGTTGGTAGCGGGGGGGACGAGCAGTACTTC	CSVGSGGDEQYF
NA	TRBJ1-2	TRBV5-1	NA	15	TGCGCCAGCAGCTTGGGGCAGGGATGGAACTATGGCTACACCTTC	CASSLGQGWNYGYTF
NA	TRBJ1-2	TRBV4-2	NA	16	TGTGCCAGCAGCCAAGAAGGGCAGGTCGCAAACTATGGCTACACCTTC	CASSQEGQVANYGYTF
NA	TRBJ2-7	TRBV2	NA	12	TGTGCCAGCAGTGTTGCGTCCTACGAGCAGTACTTC	CASSVASYEQYF
NA	TRBJ1-4	TRBV18	NA	13	TGTGCCAGCTCACGCGACCTGGACGAAAAACTGTTTTTT	CASSRDLDEKLFF
once	TRBJ2-2	TRBV7-2	NA	16	TGTGCCAGCAGCCCTAACCGGGGCTCGAACACCGGGGAGCTGTTTTTT	CASSPNRGSNTGELFF
NA	TRBJ2-3	TRBV7-9	NA	15	TGTGCCAGCAGCTTAGCCAGATTTGACACAGATACGCAGTATTTT	CASSLARFDTDTQYF
NA	TRBJ2-7	TRBV13	TRBD1	16	TGTGCCAGCAGCGGAGGCGGACAGGGTGTTTTCTACGAGCAGTACTTC	CASSGGGQGVFYEQYF
NA	TRBJ2-7	TRBV6-1	NA	13	TGTGCCAGCACCGTGTCGCGTGCTCACGAGCAGTACTTC	CASTVSRAHEQYF
NA	TRBJ1-1	TRBV30	TRBD1	13	TGTGCCTGGAGGCAGGGGGCAGGGACTGAAGCTTTCTTT	CAWRQGAGTEAFF
few	TRBJ2-2	TRBV6-4	TRBD2	16	TGTGCCAGCAGTGCCTCCGGGACTAGCCATCCCGGGGAGCTGTTTTTT	CASSASGTSHPGELFF
NA	TRBJ1-3	TRBV4-3	NA	16	TGCGCCAGCAGCCACGATTCAGGGGACTCTGGAAACACCATATATTTT	CASSHDSGDSGNTIYF
NA	TRBJ1-2	TRBV30	NA	14	TGTGCCTGGAGTGGAGAAGAGAATAACTATGGCTACACCTTC	CAWSGEENNYGYTF
NA	TRBJ2-5	TRBV6-6	NA	15	TGTGCCAGCAGTTACGTTGGGGGAAGCGGAGAGACCCAGTACTTC	CASSYVGGSGETQYF
NA	TRBJ1-1	TRBV5-1	TRBD1	14	TGCGCCAGCAGCTTGGGCAGGGGGATCGCTGAAGCTTTCTTT	CASSLGRGIAEAFF
NA	TRBJ1-1	TRBV10-2	TRBD1	15	TGCGCCAGCAGATTGGAGGGGGCTGGGAACACTGAAGCTTTCTTT	CASRLEGAGNTEAFF
NA	TRBJ2-2	TRBV7-2	TRBD2	16	TGTGCCAGCAGCTTTGCGGGAGGCGGGAACACCGGGGAGCTGTTTTTT	CASSFAGGGNTGELFF
once	TRBJ2-3	TRBV19	NA	15	TGTGCCAGTAGTAGTGGCGTAAGACCTGCAGATACGCAGTATTTT	CASSSGVRPADTQYF
few	TRBJ1-1	TRBV2	NA	15	TGTGCCAGCAGTGCTGGCTACCCGAGGAACACTGAAGCTTTCTTT	CASSAGYPRNTEAFF
NA	TRBJ1-4	TRBV19	NA	16	TGTGCCAGTAGTTCCGGATCCAAGCAATCGGGGGAAAAACTGTTTTTT	CASSSGSKQSGEKLFF
NA	TRBJ2-4	TRBV5-6	NA	13	TGTGCCAGCAGCAGGTGGGGGGCTGACATTCAGTACTTC	CASSRWGADIQYF
NA	TRBJ2-1	TRBV5-1	TRBD1	17	TGCGCCAGCAGCTCGAGCTTAACAGGGGGCGAATACAATGAGCAGTTCTTC	CASSSSLTGGEYNEQFF
few	TRBJ1-2	TRBV30	NA	13	TGTGCCTGGAGTGTACAGGCTAACTATGGCTACACCTTC	CAWSVQANYGYTF
once	TRBJ2-3	TRBV5-1	NA	15	TGCGCCAGCGTCCAAGGGGACCCTAGCACAGATACGCAGTATTTT	CASVQGDPSTDTQYF
NA	TRBJ1-1	TRBV7-9	NA	18	TGTGCCAGCAGCTTATCCGTAGGGCAGGGAGGTTTTGACACTGAAGCTTTCTTT	CASSLSVGQGGFDTEAFF
NA	TRBJ1-1	TRBV18	NA	11	TGTGCCAGCTCACCAGACACTGAAGCTTTCTTT	CASSPDTEAFF
NA	TRBJ2-1	TRBV10-3	NA	13	TGTGCCATCAGTTCCGGACCCGGGAATGAGCAGTTCTTC	CAISSGPGNEQFF
once	TRBJ1-2	TRBV28	NA	14	TGTGCCAGCAGTCCAAACGCACAGCTAAATGGCTACACCTTC	CASSPNAQLNGYTF
NA	TRBJ2-1	TRBV5-1	TRBD1	16	TGCGCCAGCAGCTACCTGGACAGGGGAAAGAACAATGAGCAGTTCTTC	CASSYLDRGKNNEQFF
NA	TRBJ1-1	TRBV29-1	NA	11	TGCAGCGTTCCCATGAACACTGAAGCTTTCTTT	CSVPMNTEAFF
NA	TRBJ1-1	TRBV19	TRBD1	14	TGTGCCAGTAGTATCCGACAGGGGGACACTGAAGCTTTCTTT	CASSIRQGDTEAFF
NA	TRBJ2-7	TRBV7-2	TRBD2	15	TGTGCCAGCAGCTTAGTCGCGGGGGGTGTCTACGAGCAGTACTTC	CASSLVAGGVYEQYF
NA	TRBJ2-5	TRBV13	NA	15	TGTGCCAGCAGCTCCCGAACTAGCCCTCAAGAGACCCAGTACTTC	CASSSRTSPQETQYF
NA	TRBJ2-1	TRBV5-4	TRBD1	14	TGTGCCAGCAGCCGGACAGGGAGGAGGAATGAGCAGTTCTTC	CASSRTGRRNEQFF
NA	TRBJ2-1	TRBV19	TRBD1	16	TGTGCCAGTAGTGTGACAGGGGGCAGCTCCTACAATGAGCAGTTCTTC	CASSVTGGSSYNEQFF
NA	TRBJ2-7	TRBV10-1	NA	15	TGCGCCAGCAGTGAGGGAACAGACGAAGCCTACGAGCAGTACTTC	CASSEGTDEAYEQYF
NA	TRBJ2-1	TRBV7-2	NA	18	TGTGCCAGCAGCTTTCCATTTAGCGGAAGGAGCTCCTACAATGAGCAGTTCTTC	CASSFPFSGRSSYNEQFF